This T cell receptor beta chain was recovered during a study of blood T cell repertoires in COVID-19. On the study more broadly: Acute and convalescent COVID-19 samples came from the United States, Italy and Spain. In each case, the material was cDNA or gDNA derived from T cells, B-cell-depleted T cells, or PBMCs.

Produced via immunoSEQ multiplex PCR; TCRdb's table is partial and in-frame only. The top ten clones hold more than 0.85% of a sample with roughly 380,000 clones, roughly four fifths of them seen once. The sequencing sample was made of peripheral blood. The receptor comes from a human donor with acute or convalescent COVID-19. The donor label of this sample is uncertain.

The CDR3 loop is CASRVGASGTGELFF. CDR3 sequence (DNA): TGTGCCAGCAGAGTAGGGGCCTCGGGCACCGGGGAGCTGTTTTTT. J is TRBJ2-2 and V is TRBV11-2; maybe TRBD1 (5 bases). V was cut by 6 bases and J by 4 bases, with 15 bases left in between. The CDR3 extends over 15 amino acids. Germline CDR1 reads SGHAT; CDR2 reads FQNNGV.